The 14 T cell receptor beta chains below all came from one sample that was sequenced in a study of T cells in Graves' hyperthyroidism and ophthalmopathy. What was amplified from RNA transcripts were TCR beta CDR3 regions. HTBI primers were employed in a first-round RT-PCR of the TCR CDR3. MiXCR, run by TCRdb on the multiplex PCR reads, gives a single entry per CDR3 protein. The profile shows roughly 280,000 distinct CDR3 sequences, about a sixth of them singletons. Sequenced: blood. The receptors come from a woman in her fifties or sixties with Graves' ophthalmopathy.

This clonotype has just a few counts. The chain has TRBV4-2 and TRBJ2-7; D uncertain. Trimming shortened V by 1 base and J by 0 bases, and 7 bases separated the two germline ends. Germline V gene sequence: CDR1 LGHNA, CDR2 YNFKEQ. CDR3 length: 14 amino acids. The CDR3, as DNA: TGTGCCAGCAGCCAAGTGAAGACCTCCTACGAGCAGTACTTC. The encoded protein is CASSQVKTSYEQYF.

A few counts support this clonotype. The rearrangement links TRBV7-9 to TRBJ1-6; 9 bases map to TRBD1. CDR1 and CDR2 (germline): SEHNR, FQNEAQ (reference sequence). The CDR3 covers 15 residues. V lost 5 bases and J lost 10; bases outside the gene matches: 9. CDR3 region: CASSKGQGKDSPLHF. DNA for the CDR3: TGTGCCAGCAGCAAGGGACAGGGAAAGGACTCACCCCTCCACTTT.

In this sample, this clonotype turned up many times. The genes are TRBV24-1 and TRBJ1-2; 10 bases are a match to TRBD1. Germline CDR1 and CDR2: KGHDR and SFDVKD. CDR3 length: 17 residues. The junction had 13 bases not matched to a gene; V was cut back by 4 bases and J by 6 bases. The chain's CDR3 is CATSDSRGGQGPNGYTF. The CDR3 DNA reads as TGTGCCACCAGTGACTCTCGGGGGGGACAGGGGCCTAATGGCTACACCTTC.

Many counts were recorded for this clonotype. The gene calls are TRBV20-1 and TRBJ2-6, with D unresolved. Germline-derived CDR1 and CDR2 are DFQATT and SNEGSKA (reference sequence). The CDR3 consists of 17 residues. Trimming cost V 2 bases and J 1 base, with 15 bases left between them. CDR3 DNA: TGCAGTGCTAGATTAAAGGGTTTGGTATCTGGGGCCAACGTCCTGACTTTC. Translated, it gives CSARLKGLVSGANVLTF.

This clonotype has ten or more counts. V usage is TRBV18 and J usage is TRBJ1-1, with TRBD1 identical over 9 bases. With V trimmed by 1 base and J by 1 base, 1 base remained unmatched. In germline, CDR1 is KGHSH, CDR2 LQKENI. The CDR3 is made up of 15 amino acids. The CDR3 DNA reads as TGTGCCAGCTCACCACTACAGGGGGCGAACACTGAAGCTTTCTTT. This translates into CASSPLQGANTEAFF. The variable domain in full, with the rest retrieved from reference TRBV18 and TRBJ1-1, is NAGVMQNPRHLVRRRGQEARLRCSPMKGHSHVYWYRQLPEEGLKFMVYLQKENIIDESGMPKERFSAEFPKEGPSILRIQQVVRGDSAAYFCASSPLQGANTEAFFGQGTRLTVV.

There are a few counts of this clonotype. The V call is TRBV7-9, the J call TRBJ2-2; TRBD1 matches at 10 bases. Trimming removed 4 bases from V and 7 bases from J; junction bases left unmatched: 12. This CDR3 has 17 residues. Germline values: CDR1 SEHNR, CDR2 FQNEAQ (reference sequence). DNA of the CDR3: TGTGCCAGCAGCTCACTCCCGGGACAGGGGTCAGTCGGGGAGCTGTTTTTT. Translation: CASSSLPGQGSVGELFF.

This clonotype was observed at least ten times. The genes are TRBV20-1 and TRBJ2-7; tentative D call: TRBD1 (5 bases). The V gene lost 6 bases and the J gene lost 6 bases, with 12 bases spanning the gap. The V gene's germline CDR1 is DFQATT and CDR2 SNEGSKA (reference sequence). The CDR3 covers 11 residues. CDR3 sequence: CSAPGQGEQYF. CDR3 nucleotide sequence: TGCAGTGCGCCAGGGCAGGGCGAGCAGTACTTC.

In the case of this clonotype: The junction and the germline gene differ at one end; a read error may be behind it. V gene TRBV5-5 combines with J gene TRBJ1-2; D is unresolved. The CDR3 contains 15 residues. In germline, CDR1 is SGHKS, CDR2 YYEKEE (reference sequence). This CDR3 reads CASSLVSASNYGYAF. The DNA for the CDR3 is TGTGCCAGCAGCTTAGTGTCAGCCTCTAACTATGGCTACGCCTTC.

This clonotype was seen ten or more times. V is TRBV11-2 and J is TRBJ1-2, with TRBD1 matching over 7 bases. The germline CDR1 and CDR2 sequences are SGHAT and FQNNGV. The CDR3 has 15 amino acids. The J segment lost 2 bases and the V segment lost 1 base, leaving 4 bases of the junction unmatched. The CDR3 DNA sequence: TGTGCCAGCAGCTTAGGAGGGGGCCGGAACTATGGCTACACCTTC. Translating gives CASSLGGGRNYGYTF.

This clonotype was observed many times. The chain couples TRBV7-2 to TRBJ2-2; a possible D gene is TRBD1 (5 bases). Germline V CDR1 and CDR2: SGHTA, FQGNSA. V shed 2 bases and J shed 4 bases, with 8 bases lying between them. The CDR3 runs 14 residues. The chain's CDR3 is CASSLIRGTGELFF. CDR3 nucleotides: TGTGCCAGCAGCTTAATTAGGGGCACCGGGGAGCTGTTTTTT. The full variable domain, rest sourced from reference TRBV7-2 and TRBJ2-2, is GAGVSQSPSNKVTEKGKDVELRCDPISGHTALYWYRQSLGQGLEFLIYFQGNSAPDKSGLPSDRFSAERTGGSVSTLTIQRTQQEDSAVYLCASSLIRGTGELFFGEGSRLTVL.

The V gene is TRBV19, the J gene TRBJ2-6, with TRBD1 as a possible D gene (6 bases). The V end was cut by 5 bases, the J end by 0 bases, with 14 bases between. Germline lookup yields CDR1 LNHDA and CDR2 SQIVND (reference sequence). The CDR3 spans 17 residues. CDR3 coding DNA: TGTGCCAGTAGTCCACAGGGACCCATCTCTGGGGCCAACGTCCTGACTTTC. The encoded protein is CASSPQGPISGANVLTF.

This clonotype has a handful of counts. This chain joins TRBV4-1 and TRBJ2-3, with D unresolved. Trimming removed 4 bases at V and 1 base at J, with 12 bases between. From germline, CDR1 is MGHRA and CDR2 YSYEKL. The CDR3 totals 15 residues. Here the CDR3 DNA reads TGCGCCAGCAGCCGAGCAGGCGCGCGCACAGATACGCAGTATTTT. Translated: CASSRAGARTDTQYF.

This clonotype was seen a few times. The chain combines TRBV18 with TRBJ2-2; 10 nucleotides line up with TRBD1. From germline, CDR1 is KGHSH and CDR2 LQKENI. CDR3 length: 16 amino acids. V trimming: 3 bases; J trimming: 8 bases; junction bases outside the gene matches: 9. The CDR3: CASSPNRQGAHGELFF. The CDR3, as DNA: TGTGCCAGCTCACCGAACCGACAGGGGGCGCATGGGGAGCTGTTTTTT.

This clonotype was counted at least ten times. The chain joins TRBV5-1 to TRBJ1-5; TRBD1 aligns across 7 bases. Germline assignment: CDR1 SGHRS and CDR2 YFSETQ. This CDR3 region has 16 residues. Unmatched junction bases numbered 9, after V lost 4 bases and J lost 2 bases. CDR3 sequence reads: CASSQGTAGGNQPQHF. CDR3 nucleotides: TGCGCCAGCAGCCAAGGGACAGCCGGGGGCAATCAGCCCCAGCATTTT.